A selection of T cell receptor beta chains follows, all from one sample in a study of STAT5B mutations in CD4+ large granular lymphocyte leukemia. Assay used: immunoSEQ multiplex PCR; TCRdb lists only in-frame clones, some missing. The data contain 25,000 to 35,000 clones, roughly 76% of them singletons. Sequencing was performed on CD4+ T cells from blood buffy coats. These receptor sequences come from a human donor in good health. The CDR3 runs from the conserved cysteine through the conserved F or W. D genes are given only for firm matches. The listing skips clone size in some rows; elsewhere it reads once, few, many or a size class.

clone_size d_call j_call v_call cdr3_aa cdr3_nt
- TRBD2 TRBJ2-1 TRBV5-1 CASSLALAGVDEQFF TGCGCCAGCAGCTTGGCCCTAGCGGGAGTCGATGAGCAGTTCTTC
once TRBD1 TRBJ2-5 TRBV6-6 CASVTGGGETQYF TGTGCCAGCGTGACAGGGGGAGGCGAGACCCAGTACTTC
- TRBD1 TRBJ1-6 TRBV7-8 CASSLEGQTGSSPLHF TGTGCCAGCAGCTTAGAAGGCCAGACAGGGAGTTCACCCCTCCACTTT
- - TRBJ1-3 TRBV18 CASSPPPVGNTIYF TGTGCCAGCTCACCACCGCCGGTAGGAAACACCATATATTTT
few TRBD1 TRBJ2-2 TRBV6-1 CASYRGPGELFF TGTGCCAGCTACAGGGGGCCCGGGGAGCTGTTTTTT
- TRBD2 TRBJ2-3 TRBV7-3 CASSLLTSGRFTDTQYF TGTGCCAGCAGCCTCCTGACTAGCGGGAGATTCACAGATACGCAGTATTTT
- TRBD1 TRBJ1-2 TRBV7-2 CASSFGTGHYGYTF TGTGCCAGCAGCTTCGGGACAGGACACTATGGCTACACCTTC
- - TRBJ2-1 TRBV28 CASSYGVMEFF TGTGCCAGCAGTTACGGGGTTATGGAGTTCTTC
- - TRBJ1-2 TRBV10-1 CASSSQGSRGYTF TGCGCCAGCTCCTCGCAGGGGAGTCGCGGCTACACCTTC
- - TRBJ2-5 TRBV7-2 CASSQQEETQYF TGTGCCAGCAGCCAGCAGGAAGAGACCCAGTACTTC
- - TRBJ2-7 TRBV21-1 CASSIPGHLRYEQYF TGTGCCAGCAGCATACCAGGCCATCTTCGCTACGAGCAGTACTTC
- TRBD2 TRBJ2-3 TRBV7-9 CASSPNLAGGGDTQYF TGTGCCAGCAGCCCCAACCTAGCGGGAGGAGGAGATACGCAGTATTTT
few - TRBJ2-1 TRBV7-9 CASSYDHLSYNEQFF TGTGCCAGCAGCTACGACCACCTTTCCTACAATGAGCAGTTCTTC
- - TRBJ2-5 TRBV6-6 CASSYRGQNQETQYF TGTGCCAGCAGTTACCGAGGACAGAACCAAGAGACCCAGTACTTC
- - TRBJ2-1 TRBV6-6 CASSYDRADEQFF TGTGCCAGCAGTTACGATCGGGCAGATGAGCAGTTCTTC
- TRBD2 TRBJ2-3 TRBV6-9 CASILPSASGMHGSTDTQYF TGTGCCAGCATCCTACCCTCGGCTAGCGGGATGCACGGAAGCACAGATACGCAGTATTTT
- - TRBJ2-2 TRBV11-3 CASSSTQGAGELFF TGTGCCAGCAGCTCGACCCAAGGAGCCGGGGAGCTGTTTTTT
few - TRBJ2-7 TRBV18 CASSPVIQDEQYF TGTGCCAGCTCACCCGTGATACAGGACGAGCAGTACTTC
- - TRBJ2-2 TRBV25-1 CAPGAPNTGELFF TGTGCCCCCGGGGCACCGAACACCGGGGAGCTGTTTTTT
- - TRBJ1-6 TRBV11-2 CASSSLYGRNSPLHF TGTGCCAGCAGTAGCCTGTACGGCCGTAATTCACCCCTCCACTTT
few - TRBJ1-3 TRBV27 CASSRPGNTIYF TGTGCCAGCTCAAGGCCCGGAAACACCATATATTTT
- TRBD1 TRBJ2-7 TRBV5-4 CASTQTGVTYEQYF TGTGCCAGCACCCAGACAGGGGTTACCTACGAGCAGTACTTC
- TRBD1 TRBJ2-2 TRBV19 CASERRTGGFGELFF TGTGCCAGTGAGCGCCGAACAGGGGGCTTCGGGGAGCTGTTTTTT
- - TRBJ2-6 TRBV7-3 CASSLKVGGANSGANVLTF TGTGCCAGCAGCTTAAAAGTTGGAGGTGCCAACTCTGGGGCCAACGTCCTGACTTTC
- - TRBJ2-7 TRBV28 CASRGDHSYEQYF TGTGCCAGCAGGGGGGACCACTCCTACGAGCAGTACTTC
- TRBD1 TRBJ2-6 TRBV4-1 CASRRTGGAFSGANVLTF TGCGCCAGCAGACGGACAGGGGGCGCTTTCTCTGGGGCCAACGTCCTGACTTTC
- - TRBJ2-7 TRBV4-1 CASSPHRGGRDEQYF TGCGCCAGCAGCCCCCATAGGGGGGGCCGGGACGAGCAGTACTTC
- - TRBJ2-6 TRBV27 CASTLMGAGANVLTF TGTGCCAGCACTCTGATGGGGGCTGGGGCCAACGTCCTGACTTTC
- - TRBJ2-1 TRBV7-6 CASSLGQGFYNEQFF TGTGCCAGCAGCTTAGGGCAGGGGTTTTACAATGAGCAGTTCTTC
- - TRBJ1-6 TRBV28 CAEGHPSSALHF TGTGCGGAGGGACACCCCTCTTCGGCCCTCCACTTT
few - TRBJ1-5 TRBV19 CASSSGDSNQPQHF TGTGCCAGTAGTTCAGGGGATAGCAATCAGCCCCAGCATTTT
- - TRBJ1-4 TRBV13 CASRQLGGTSNEKLFF TGTGCCAGCAGACAGTTGGGGGGGACCTCCAATGAAAAACTGTTTTTT